The source of this T cell receptor beta chain is a study of identical twins. TCRdb re-called the 5' RACE reads through MiXCR, storing one row per CDR3 protein. The sample contains 600,000 to 800,000 distinct CDR3 sequences, 20% to 25% of which appear only once. The sample was also reused in another study, on T cells expressing NK-cell markers. That publication notes: Once again these clonotypes came out on top in the CD3+CD56-NKG2C+ fraction of a handful of donors.

The sample was PBMCs. The sequence derives from a woman between 18 and 30 years old in good health.

CDR3 sequence reads: CATSRAEWAPGELFF. The CDR3 region has the DNA TGTGCCACCAGCAGAGCAGAGTGGGCCCCCGGGGAGCTGTTTTTT. The genes are TRBV15 and TRBJ2-2; D uncertain. V shed 1 base and J shed 6 bases, with 12 bases lying between them. This CDR3 contains 15 residues. Per germline, CDR1 LNHNV and CDR2 YYDKDF (reference sequence).